These T cell receptor beta chains were read from a single sample in a study of CD8 T cells in Susac syndrome. TCRdb called the immunoSEQ multiplex PCR reads again in MiXCR, with one record for every CDR3 protein. The table lists roughly 200,000 distinct CDR3 sequences, over 90% of them singletons. Source material: CD4+ T cells from PBMCs. The receptors were gathered from a human donor with multiple sclerosis. Both conserved end residues are part of each CDR3. Fields, in order: J gene, D gene, clone size, V gene, CDR3 protein, CDR3 DNA. D genes are given only for firm matches. Clone size appears in some rows only: once, few, many, or a class for an expanded clone.

>TRBJ1-1|-|-|TRBV9
CASSVEGGSDTEAFF
TGTGCCAGCAGCGTAGAGGGGGGATCGGACACTGAAGCTTTCTTT
>TRBJ2-3|TRBD2|-|TRBV2
CASSEGTSLDTDTQYF
TGTGCCAGCAGTGAAGGGACTAGCCTTGACACAGATACGCAGTATTTT
>TRBJ1-1|TRBD1|-|TRBV29-1
CSVAQPPGGTEAFF
TGCAGCGTTGCCCAACCCCCAGGGGGCACTGAAGCTTTCTTT
>TRBJ1-5|-|-|TRBV15
CATSRGSGAAQPQHF
TGTGCCACCAGCAGAGGATCAGGGGCTGCCCAGCCCCAGCATTTT
>TRBJ1-2|TRBD1|-|TRBV20-1
CSAPQGAYGYTF
TGCAGTGCGCCGCAGGGGGCCTATGGCTACACCTTC
>TRBJ2-3|-|-|TRBV7-9
CASSLGGASTDTQYF
TGTGCCAGCAGCTTAGGGGGGGCCTCCACAGATACGCAGTATTTT
>TRBJ2-3|TRBD2|-|TRBV29-1
CSVVGLAESTDTQYF
TGCAGCGTTGTAGGACTAGCGGAGAGCACAGATACGCAGTATTTT
>TRBJ2-1|TRBD1|-|TRBV25-1
CASSAGTGGSYNEQFF
TGTGCCAGCAGCGCCGGGACAGGAGGTTCCTACAATGAGCAGTTCTTC
>TRBJ2-4|-|-|TRBV12-3/TRBV12-4
CASSSEGSIQYF
TGTGCCAGCAGTTCCGAGGGTAGCATTCAGTACTTC
>TRBJ1-6|-|-|TRBV27
CASSLRALNSPLHF
TGTGCCAGCAGTCTCAGGGCCTTAAATTCACCCCTCCACTTT
>TRBJ2-1|-|once|TRBV20-1
CSASLAPYNEQFF
TGCAGTGCTAGTTTAGCCCCCTACAATGAGCAGTTCTTC
>TRBJ2-1|-|-|TRBV20-1
CSARQRTGSSYNEQFF
TGCAGTGCTAGACAAAGGACGGGAAGCTCCTACAATGAGCAGTTCTTC
>TRBJ1-6|TRBD1|-|TRBV19
CASSRTGQGRGNSPLHF
TGTGCCAGTAGTCGAACGGGACAGGGAAGGGGAAATTCACCCCTCCACTTT
>TRBJ2-1|-|-|TRBV3-1
CASSPLTGALNEQFF
TGTGCCAGCAGCCCTCTTACAGGAGCCCTCAATGAGCAGTTCTTC
>TRBJ1-1|TRBD1|-|TRBV5-1
CASSLQGANHLGTEAFF
TGCGCCAGCAGCTTGCAGGGGGCTAACCACTTAGGGACTGAAGCTTTCTTT
>TRBJ2-5|-|once|TRBV29-1
CSVGGSDETQYF
TGCAGCGTTGGAGGGTCCGATGAGACCCAGTACTTC
>TRBJ2-1|TRBD2|-|TRBV3-1
CASSPPRTSSGNEQFF
TGTGCCAGCAGCCCTCCTCGGACTAGCTCGGGTAATGAGCAGTTCTTC
>TRBJ2-3|-|-|TRBV24-1
CATSAPAGGPEPGDTQYF
TGTGCCACCAGTGCCCCGGCGGGCGGGCCGGAACCGGGAGATACGCAGTATTTT
>TRBJ2-5|-|-|TRBV4-1
CASSYLGGLAETQYF
TGCGCCAGCAGCTACCTCGGGGGCCTGGCAGAGACCCAGTACTTC
>TRBJ1-1|-|few|TRBV30
CAWTGQVNTEAFF
TGTGCCTGGACTGGCCAGGTGAACACTGAAGCTTTCTTT
>TRBJ1-2|-|-|TRBV30
CAMGSRGYTF
TGTGCCATGGGGTCGAGGGGCTACACCTTC
>TRBJ2-1|-|-|TRBV11-3
CASSLGPPNEQFF
TGTGCCAGCAGCTTAGGCCCACCCAATGAGCAGTTCTTC